This passage covers 22 T cell receptor beta chains from one sample sequenced in a study of blood T cell repertoires in COVID-19. Assay used: immunoSEQ multiplex PCR; TCRdb lists only in-frame clones, some missing. The table shows 110,000 or so clones, with 85% to 90% occurring only once. The sample consisted of peripheral blood. Receptors originate from a human donor in a cohort sampled during active COVID-19.

This chain links TRBV27 with TRBJ1-4; 7 nucleotides align to TRBD1. CDR1 is MNHEY, CDR2 SMNVEV, per germline (reference sequence). The CDR3 is 16 residues long. The ends lost 4 bases at V and 4 bases at J; junction bases unmatched: 9. The CDR3 protein is CASSSFGTVINEKLFF. In DNA, the CDR3 is TGTGCCAGCAGTTCCTTCGGGACAGTGATTAATGAAAAACTGTTTTTT.

J is TRBJ1-4 and V is TRBV11-2; D gene ambiguous. Trimming shortened V by 2 bases and J by 8 bases, and 12 bases separated the two germline ends. Germline values: CDR1 SGHAT, CDR2 FQNNGV. The CDR3 loop spans 14 amino acids. DNA of the CDR3: TGTGCCAGCAGCTTACGCAGGTGGGAGGAAAAACTGTTTTTT. Protein: CASSLRRWEEKLFF.

The CDR3: CASSLETGWGYTF. CDR3 sequence (DNA): TGTGCCAGCAGTTTAGAGACAGGGTGGGGCTACACCTTC. The chain uses TRBV12-3 or TRBV12-4 and TRBJ1-2, with 7 bases lining up with TRBD1. The V gene end was trimmed by 1 base and the J gene end by 8 bases; junction bases not matched to a gene: 4. This CDR3 is built from 13 residues.

The chain combines TRBV24-1 with TRBJ2-2, with 7 bases lining up with TRBD2. Germline CDR1 reads KGHDR; CDR2 reads SFDVKD. The CDR3 has 16 residues. Trimming cost V 7 bases and J 1 base; bases outside gene matches: 8. CDR3: CATSDAGVQNTGELFF. CDR3 sequence (DNA): TGTGCCACCAGCGACGCGGGGGTCCAGAACACCGGGGAGCTGTTTTTT.

The J gene is TRBJ1-2, the V gene TRBV7-9; 9 bases map to TRBD1. The CDR3 runs to 13 residues. The V gene's germline CDR1 is SEHNR and CDR2 FQNEAQ (reference sequence). After removal of 5 bases from V and 6 bases from J, the junction contained 4 bases not matched to a gene. As DNA, the CDR3 is TGTGCCAGCAGCATACAGGGGGCGAATGGCTACACCTTC. Its translation is CASSIQGANGYTF.

The chain carries TRBV2 and TRBJ2-7; TRBD2 might be the D (5 bases). V lost 6 bases and J 6 bases, leaving 12 bases between the germline ends. The CDR3 covers 12 residues. Looked up from germline, CDR1 is SNHLY and CDR2 is FYNNEI. CDR3 amino acids: CASRIRAGEQYF. The CDR3 DNA reads as TGTGCCAGCAGGATCCGGGCGGGCGAGCAGTACTTC.

A few counts support this clone. The chain combines TRBV19 with TRBJ1-5; TRBD1 matches at 11 bases. With 3 bases clipped from V and 11 bases from J, the junction kept 12 bases outside the gene matches. This CDR3 has 16 residues. Per the germline V gene, CDR1 is LNHDA and CDR2 is SQIVND (reference sequence). The CDR3 reads CASSMRTGGPGLAQHF. The CDR3, as DNA: TGTGCCAGTAGTATGCGGACAGGGGGCCCTGGGTTGGCCCAGCATTTT.

The chain recombines TRBV12-3 or TRBV12-4 with TRBJ2-1; D is uncertain. The V end was cut by 8 bases, the J end by 1 base, with 9 bases between. CDR3 length: 13 residues. CDR3 residues: CASSTESYNEQFF. The CDR3 DNA reads as TGTGCCAGCTCCACTGAGTCCTACAATGAGCAGTTCTTC.

There are a few counts of this clone. The V gene is TRBV6-6, the J gene TRBJ2-2; maybe TRBD1 (6 bases). The germline CDR1 and CDR2 sequences are MNHNY and SVGAGI (reference sequence). CDR3 length equals 14 residues. V shed 5 bases and J shed 5 bases, with 12 bases lying between them. The chain's CDR3 is CASSNRDRTGELFF. The CDR3 DNA reads as TGTGCCAGCAGTAACAGGGATAGAACCGGGGAGCTGTTTTTT.

The chain joins TRBV28 to TRBJ2-7; 7 positions match TRBD1. CDR1 and CDR2 from the germline V gene are MDHEN and SYDVKM. The V gene end was trimmed by 8 bases and the J gene end by 3 bases; junction bases not matched to a gene: 10. The CDR3 runs to 14 residues. The CDR3 DNA reads as TGTGCCAGCTTCAGCCCCACAGGGGACTACGAGCAGTACTTC. This translates into CASFSPTGDYEQYF.

V and J are TRBV28 and TRBJ1-5, with TRBD1 as a possible D gene (5 bases). Trimming took off 6 bases at V and 2 bases at J, with 14 bases between the two ends. The CDR3 has 15 amino acids. Germline values: CDR1 MDHEN, CDR2 SYDVKM. CDR3 residues: CASRRGGLGNQPQHF. CDR3 nucleotides: TGTGCCAGCAGGCGCGGGGGGTTAGGCAATCAGCCCCAGCATTTT. The full variable domain, its missing parts supplied by reference TRBV28 and TRBJ1-5, is DVKVTQSSRYLVKRTGEKVFLECVQDMDHENMFWYRQDPGLGLRLIYFSYDVKMKEKGDIPEGYSVSREKKERFSLILESASTNQTSMYLCASRRGGLGNQPQHFGDGTRLSIL.

J is TRBJ2-1 and V is TRBV28; the match to TRBD1 covers 9 bases. This CDR3 region has 18 residues. Losses at the gene ends were 1 base for V and 8 bases for J; bases not matched to a gene: 15. Germline values: CDR1 MDHEN, CDR2 SYDVKM. CDR3 sequence (DNA): TGTGCCAGCAGTTTATTTCTCCTGGGGGACAGGGCGTCGGATGAGCAGTTCTTC. Its protein is CASSLFLLGDRASDEQFF. Full variable domain (missing parts from reference TRBV28 and TRBJ2-1): DVKVTQSSRYLVKRTGEKVFLECVQDMDHENMFWYRQDPGLGLRLIYFSYDVKMKEKGDIPEGYSVSREKKERFSLILESASTNQTSMYLCASSLFLLGDRASDEQFFGPGTRLTVL.

The V gene is TRBV21-1, the J gene TRBJ2-7; TRBD1 was called by the table and not checked on the DNA. TRBV21-1 is a documented pseudogene. The CDR3 extends over 16 amino acids. CDR3 protein: CASSKEVCAGGNEQYF. The CDR3 DNA sequence: TGTGCCAGCAGCAAAGAGGTTTGTGCAGGGGGAAACGAGCAGTACTTC.

The chain is built from TRBV28 and TRBJ2-7; 7 bases fit TRBD1. The CDR3 runs to 15 residues. Germline CDR1 and CDR2: MDHEN and SYDVKM. The junction had 5 bases not matched to a gene; V was cut back by 2 bases and J by 1 base. The CDR3 DNA reads as TGTGCCAGCAGTTTAGGGCAGGGGGAGTCCTACGAGCAGTACTTC. The encoded protein is CASSLGQGESYEQYF.

This chain uses TRBV21-1 with TRBJ2-3; the listed D gene, TRBD1, was not tested against the DNA. TRBV21-1 corresponds to a pseudogene. This CDR3 is built from 22 residues. CDR3 sequence reads: CASSKSVFPGSTPPSSTDTQYF. As DNA, the CDR3 is TGTGCCAGCAGCAAAAGTGTTTTCCCAGGCTCGACCCCCCCTTCTAGCACAGATACGCAGTATTTT.

J is TRBJ2-1 and V is TRBV4-1, with TRBD2 matching over 7 bases. V lost 2 bases and J lost 6; bases outside the gene matches: 7. Germline-derived CDR1 and CDR2 are MGHRA and YSYEKL. This CDR3 comprises 15 residues. In DNA form, the CDR3 reads TGCGCCAGCAGCCAAACGACGGGAGGACCCAATGAGCAGTTCTTC. Its translation: CASSQTTGGPNEQFF.

This chain joins TRBV7-2 and TRBJ2-7; 7 nucleotides line up with TRBD2. The germline gives CDR1 SGHTA, CDR2 FQGNSA. The CDR3 contains 17 residues. The V and J ends lost 1 base and 5 bases, in that order; junction bases with no gene match: 14. The CDR3 is CASSLGGGEGTSHEQYF. DNA of the CDR3: TGTGCCAGCAGCTTAGGCGGGGGAGAGGGAACCTCGCACGAGCAGTACTTC.

The chain joins TRBV5-4 to TRBJ1-2, with D possibly matching TRBD1 (5 bases). Trimming cost V 2 bases and J 3 bases, with 11 bases left between them. The CDR3 runs 14 residues. CDR1 and CDR2 from the germline V gene are SGHNT and YYREEE (reference sequence). The CDR3 coding sequence is TGTGCCAGCAGCTTCAAAGGGGTTGACTATGGCTACACCTTC. It encodes CASSFKGVDYGYTF. Filled out from reference TRBV5-4 and TRBJ1-2, the complete variable domain reads ETGVTQSPTHLIKTRGQQVTLRCSSQSGHNTVSWYQQALGQGPQFIFQYYREEENGRGNFPPRFSGLQFPNYSSELNVNALELDDSALYLCASSFKGVDYGYTFGSGTRLTVV.

The genes are TRBV4-2 and TRBJ2-2; 8 nucleotides agree with TRBD1. CDR3 size: 17 residues. The germline V gene encodes CDR1 LGHNA and CDR2 YNFKEQ. V was pared by 0 bases and J by 4 bases, with 7 bases of the junction left unmatched. This chain's CDR3 is CASSQEVDRVGTGELFF. In DNA form, the CDR3 reads TGTGCCAGCAGCCAAGAGGTGGACAGGGTTGGCACCGGGGAGCTGTTTTTT.

The genes are TRBV5-5 and TRBJ1-3; 9 nucleotides agree with TRBD1. The ends lost 4 bases at V and 0 bases at J; junction bases unmatched: 5. The CDR3 contains 16 residues. CDR1 and CDR2 from the germline V gene are SGHKS and YYEKEE (reference sequence). CDR3 residues: CASSRGQGSSGNTIYF. CDR3 DNA sequence: TGTGCCAGCAGCCGAGGACAGGGGAGCTCTGGAAACACCATATATTTT.

This chain joins TRBV13 and TRBJ2-7, with D perhaps matching TRBD2 (5 bases). The CDR3 covers 13 residues. V lost 3 bases and J lost 6, with 12 bases in between. The germline V gene encodes CDR1 PRHDT and CDR2 FYEKMQ (reference sequence). CDR3 sequence reads: CASSFGYGGEQYF. CDR3 nucleotide sequence: TGTGCCAGCAGCTTCGGGTACGGAGGCGAGCAGTACTTC.

The V gene is TRBV19, the J gene TRBJ1-5; TRBD1 matches 9 bases. Germline lookup yields CDR1 LNHDA and CDR2 SQIVND (reference sequence). The CDR3 is made up of 17 amino acids. The V segment lost 4 bases and the J segment 2 bases; nucleotides outside the gene matches: 9. CDR3 bases: TGTGCCAGTAGTAAAAACAGGGGGCTAGTTGGCAATCAGCCCCAGCATTTT. Residues: CASSKNRGLVGNQPQHF.